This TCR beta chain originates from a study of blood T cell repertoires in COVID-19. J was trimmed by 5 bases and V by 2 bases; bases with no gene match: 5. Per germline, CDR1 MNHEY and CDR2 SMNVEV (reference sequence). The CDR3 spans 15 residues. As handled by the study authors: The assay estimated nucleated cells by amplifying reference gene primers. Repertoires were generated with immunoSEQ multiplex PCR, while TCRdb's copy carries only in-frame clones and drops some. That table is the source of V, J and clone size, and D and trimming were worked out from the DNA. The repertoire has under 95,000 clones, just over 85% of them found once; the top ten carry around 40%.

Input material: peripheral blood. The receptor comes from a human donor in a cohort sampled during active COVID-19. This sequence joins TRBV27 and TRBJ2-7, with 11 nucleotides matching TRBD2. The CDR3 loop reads CASSLLASGGNEQYF. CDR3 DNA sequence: TGTGCCAGCAGTTTACTGGCTAGCGGGGGGAACGAGCAGTACTTC.